This TCR beta chain was identified during a study of PD-1 blockade in classical Hodgkin lymphoma. Clones were sequenced by immunoSEQ multiplex PCR, and TCRdb holds only the in-frame ones, with some missing. The repertoire has roughly 21,000 clones, around nine tenths of them found once; the top ten carry about 7%. V dropped 2 bases and J dropped 4 bases, with 8 bases sitting between them. The CDR3 runs to 13 residues. Germline values: CDR1 ENHRY, CDR2 SYGVKD. Indicated time point: newly diagnosed, previously untreated cHL patient sample. After PBMCs were thawed, their CD8+ T cells were isolated by magnetic negative selection. This clone appeared a few times. Its antigen is not identified. Study findings and constraints: Newly diagnosed patients reportedly trailed healthy donors in baseline TCR diversity. What caused the repertoire differences, perhaps disease activity or prior therapy, remains undefined.

The TCR was taken from a human donor with classical Hodgkin lymphoma. The chain joins TRBV10-3 to TRBJ1-1; D gene uncertain. Input material: CD8+ T cells from blood. DNA of the CDR3: TGTGCCATCAGTGAGCTATCGGGCACTGAAGCTTTCTTT. This gives the protein CAISELSGTEAFF.